This T cell receptor beta chain was identified in a study of blood T cell repertoires in COVID-19. Study information: The United States, Italy and Spain were the sources of the acute and convalescent COVID-19 samples. T cells, B-cell-depleted T cells, or PBMCs supplied cDNA or gDNA.

Seattle researchers signed up patients amid active infection and tracked them longitudinally. As processed by the authors: Researchers report that nucleated cell counts were estimated from reference gene primer amplification. The table came from immunoSEQ multiplex PCR; TCRdb's copy has only in-frame clones and leaves some out. From that table come the V and J calls and clone size; the DNA was used to work out D and trimming. The sample holds around 120,000 clones, around 90% seen once. V gave up 3 bases and J gave up 9 bases; unmatched junction bases: 7. The CDR3 spans 15 residues. In germline, CDR1 is KGHSH, CDR2 LQKENI.

The sequenced material came from peripheral blood. The receptor comes from a woman aged 55-69 years with COVID-19, enrolled during active disease. The chain uses TRBV18 and TRBJ1-6; TRBD1 agrees at 8 bases. CDR3 nucleotide sequence: TGTGCCAGCTCACCGGGACAGGCGGGAACTTCACCCCTCCACTTT. Translation: CASSPGQAGTSPLHF.